The rows below give T cell receptor beta chains drawn from one sample of a study of blood T cell repertoires in COVID-19. Using immunoSEQ multiplex PCR, the repertoire was profiled, and TCRdb retains in-frame clones only, with some absent. The sample lists tens of thousands of clones; approximately 85% were seen once. The sequencing sample was made of peripheral blood. All receptors derive from a man aged 55 to 70 with acute or convalescent COVID-19. Both conserved end residues are part of each CDR3. The order of the fields is D gene, J gene, clone size, V gene, CDR3 protein, CDR3 DNA. A D gene is named only where the DNA matches it firmly. Size is omitted from some rows. Given values are once, few, many or a class for expanded clones.

. | TRBJ2-3 | . | TRBV29-1 | CSVKSGGMDTQYF | TGCAGCGTTAAAAGTGGTGGCATGGATACGCAGTATTTT
TRBD1 | TRBJ2-5 | . | TRBV3-1/TRBV3-2 | CASSLATGHQETQYF | TGTGCCAGCAGCCTCGCGACAGGGCACCAAGAGACCCAGTACTTC
. | TRBJ1-5 | . | TRBV4-3 | CASSQDYSNQPQHF | TGCGCCAGCAGCCAAGATTATAGCAATCAGCCCCAGCATTTT
TRBD1 | TRBJ2-3 | . | TRBV28 | CASSLNRGDTQYF | TGTGCCAGCAGTTTAAACAGGGGAGATACGCAGTATTTT
. | TRBJ2-7 | . | TRBV11-2 | CASSLDLDNSYEQYF | TGTGCCAGCAGCTTAGATTTGGACAACTCCTACGAGCAGTACTTC
TRBD1 | TRBJ2-5 | . | TRBV19 | CASIPQGEETQYF | TGTGCCAGTATCCCCCAGGGGGAAGAGACCCAGTACTTC
. | TRBJ2-1 | . | TRBV14 | CASSRKISLRGGGNEQFF | TGTGCCAGCAGCCGAAAAATTTCCCTCAGGGGCGGGGGAAATGAGCAGTTCTTC
TRBD1 | TRBJ2-4 | . | TRBV18 | CASSGDRPSKNIQYF | TGTGCCAGCTCAGGGGACAGGCCTTCCAAAAACATTCAGTACTTC
TRBD1 | TRBJ1-5 | . | TRBV6-1 | CASSEVGGGGQPQHF | TGTGCCAGCAGTGAAGTAGGGGGCGGAGGTCAGCCCCAGCATTTT
. | TRBJ2-6 | . | TRBV2 | CASSASGRGRGANVLTF | TGTGCCAGCAGTGCTTCAGGAAGGGGTCGAGGGGCCAACGTCCTGACTTTC
. | TRBJ1-2 | . | TRBV4-1 | CASSPYGTGDYGYTF | TGCGCCAGCAGCCCCTATGGGACGGGGGACTATGGCTACACCTTC
TRBD1 | TRBJ1-5 | few | TRBV5-5 | CASSQGTGGRPQHF | TGTGCCAGCAGCCAAGGGACAGGGGGTCGCCCCCAGCATTTT
. | TRBJ2-7 | . | TRBV4-1 | CASSQSGEQYF | TGCGCCAGCAGCCAATCCGGCGAGCAGTACTTC
. | TRBJ2-3 | few | TRBV7-9 | CASSLGTVASTDTQYF | TGTGCCAGCAGCTTAGGGACAGTTGCTAGCACAGATACGCAGTATTTT
. | TRBJ2-5 | medium-sized | TRBV24-1 | CATSDPPKETQYF | TGTGCCACCAGTGATCCGCCTAAGGAGACCCAGTACTTC
. | TRBJ1-5 | . | TRBV19 | CASARVEDQPQHF | TGTGCCAGTGCCAGGGTAGAAGATCAGCCCCAGCATTTT
. | TRBJ1-4 | . | TRBV30 | CASWGETNEKLFF | TGTGCCTCCTGGGGGGAAACTAATGAAAAACTGTTTTTT
. | TRBJ2-1 | . | TRBV7-6 | CASSPNQGGYNEQFF | TGTGCCAGCAGCCCCAACCAGGGAGGCTACAATGAGCAGTTCTTC
TRBD1 | TRBJ2-7 | . | TRBV2 | CASRVGQGPYEQYF | TGTGCCAGCAGGGTGGGACAGGGGCCCTACGAGCAGTACTTC
TRBD1 | TRBJ1-6 | once | TRBV18 | CASSPPEGGTANSPLHF | TGTGCCAGCTCACCACCTGAAGGCGGGACAGCCAATTCACCCCTCCACTTT
TRBD1 | TRBJ1-1 | . | TRBV18 | CASSPRIKGQGDTEAFF | TGTGCCAGCTCACCACGTATAAAGGGACAGGGGGACACTGAAGCTTTCTTT
. | TRBJ2-3 | . | TRBV3-1/TRBV3-2 | CASSHRGPDRPTDTQYF | TGTGCCAGCAGCCATAGGGGACCAGACAGGCCAACAGATACGCAGTATTTT
. | TRBJ2-2 | . | TRBV19 | CASSFEGGNTGELFF | TGTGCCAGTAGCTTTGAGGGCGGGAACACCGGGGAGCTGTTTTTT
. | TRBJ2-2 | . | TRBV9 | CASSARDFPTGELFF | TGTGCCAGCAGCGCCAGGGATTTCCCGACCGGGGAGCTGTTTTTT
TRBD2 | TRBJ2-2 | once | TRBV20-1 | CSASRSGGGTGELFF | TGCAGTGCTAGTAGGTCGGGAGGAGGTACCGGGGAGCTGTTTTTT
TRBD2 | TRBJ2-7 | . | TRBV6-1 | CASSDPGGASGTYEQYF | TGTGCCAGCAGTGACCCCGGGGGGGCTAGCGGTACCTACGAGCAGTACTTC
. | TRBJ2-6 | . | TRBV5-1 | CASSLEAGSSGANVLTF | TGCGCCAGCAGCTTGGAGGCAGGTAGCTCTGGGGCCAACGTCCTGACTTTC
TRBD2 | TRBJ2-1 | . | TRBV27 | CASSPLLAGGPARSYNEQFF | TGTGCCAGCAGTCCTTTACTAGCGGGAGGGCCAGCCCGCTCCTACAATGAGCAGTTCTTC
. | TRBJ2-7 | . | TRBV6-5 | CASSPVVQELYEQYF | TGTGCCAGCAGCCCCGTTGTACAGGAGCTATACGAGCAGTACTTC
. | TRBJ1-2 | once | TRBV6-5 | CASSRGGTNYGYTF | TGTGCCAGCAGTAGAGGGGGAACTAACTATGGCTACACCTTC
TRBD2 | TRBJ2-7 | . | TRBV14 | CASSQVLAGGLRQYF | TGTGCCAGCAGCCAAGTCCTAGCGGGAGGGCTACGGCAGTACTTC
. | TRBJ2-7 | . | TRBV5-4 | CASSFGQLYEQYF | TGTGCCAGCAGCTTCGGACAGCTATACGAGCAGTACTTC
TRBD1 | TRBJ1-2 | . | TRBV30 | CAWRARQGNYGYTF | TGTGCCTGGCGAGCCCGACAGGGTAACTATGGCTACACCTTC
TRBD2 | TRBJ2-5 | once | TRBV2 | CASSNLAGHQETQYF | TGTGCCAGCAGTAACCTAGCGGGGCACCAAGAGACCCAGTACTTC
. | TRBJ2-2 | . | TRBV5-1 | CASSPIVLAERVSRVGTGELFF | TGCGCCAGCAGCCCGATCGTTTTGGCAGAGCGGGTAAGTCGAGTAGGCACCGGGGAGCTGTTTTTT
TRBD1 | TRBJ1-4 | . | TRBV6-5 | CASSRDPDRGEKLFF | TGTGCCAGCAGCCGCGACCCCGACAGGGGAGAAAAACTGTTTTTT
. | TRBJ1-3 | . | TRBV20-1 | CSASRSTSGNTIYF | TGCAGTGCTAGTCGATCTACCTCTGGAAACACCATATATTTT
TRBD1 | TRBJ1-1 | . | TRBV2 | CASMRDRGNTEAFF | TGTGCCAGCATGCGGGACAGGGGGAACACTGAAGCTTTCTTT
TRBD2 | TRBJ2-6 | . | TRBV28 | CASSGIAGAISGANVLTF | TGTGCCAGCAGTGGTATAGCGGGGGCCATCTCTGGGGCCAACGTCCTGACTTTC
. | TRBJ1-5 | once | TRBV18 | CASSDSLNQPQHF | TGTGCCAGCTCCGACAGCTTAAATCAGCCCCAGCATTTT
. | TRBJ1-1 | . | TRBV29-1 | CSAYRDWGTEAFF | TGCAGCGCTTACCGGGATTGGGGAACTGAAGCTTTCTTT
. | TRBJ1-1 | . | TRBV10-3 | CAIRPLGASEAFF | TGTGCCATCAGGCCCCTAGGCGCCAGTGAAGCTTTCTTT
TRBD1 | TRBJ1-5 | . | TRBV30 | CAWSVQGAWSSNQPQHF | TGTGCCTGGAGTGTACAGGGGGCTTGGTCAAGCAATCAGCCCCAGCATTTT
. | TRBJ1-2 | . | TRBV19 | CASSDGQRSIYGYTF | TGTGCCAGTAGTGACGGACAGAGGAGTATCTATGGCTACACCTTC
. | TRBJ1-5 | . | TRBV10-3 | CASRGDSNQPQHF | TGTGCCTCAAGAGGCGATAGCAATCAGCCCCAGCATTTT
. | TRBJ2-1 | . | TRBV30 | CAWNRPGLEYEQFF | TGTGCCTGGAACCGACCTGGACTGGAGTATGAGCAGTTCTTC
TRBD2 | TRBJ2-3 | . | TRBV4-1 | CASSLSGAPPDTQYF | TGCGCCAGCAGCCTTAGCGGGGCCCCCCCAGATACGCAGTATTTT
. | TRBJ2-7 | . | TRBV7-6 | CASSLSTGSGPYEQYF | TGTGCCAGCAGCTTATCCACAGGTTCCGGCCCCTACGAGCAGTACTTC
TRBD2 | TRBJ2-7 | few | TRBV29-1 | CSVRTRISYEQYF | TGCAGCGTCCGGACTAGAATCTCCTACGAGCAGTACTTC
. | TRBJ1-1 | few | TRBV5-1 | CASSHKTGPWSDMNTEAFF | TGCGCCAGCAGCCACAAGACAGGACCATGGTCAGACATGAACACTGAAGCTTTCTTT
. | TRBJ1-1 | . | TRBV6-5 | CASSYSPAAEAFF | TGTGCCAGCAGTTACTCGCCGGCGGCTGAAGCTTTCTTT
TRBD1 | TRBJ2-3 | . | TRBV5-1 | CASRLLPPRGTGNTDTQYF | TGCGCCAGCAGGCTTTTACCCCCCCGCGGGACAGGGAACACAGATACGCAGTATTTT
. | TRBJ2-3 | . | TRBV4-1 | CASSQGRTAGTDTQYF | TGCGCCAGCAGCCAAGGACGGACAGCGGGCACAGATACGCAGTATTTT
TRBD2 | TRBJ2-7 | . | TRBV10-3 | CAISGASGGRRGEQYF | TGTGCCATCAGTGGGGCTAGCGGGGGCCGACGGGGCGAGCAGTACTTC
TRBD2 | TRBJ2-1 | . | TRBV7-9 | CASSELAGEVEQFF | TGTGCCAGCAGCGAATTAGCGGGAGAGGTTGAGCAGTTCTTC
TRBD1 | TRBJ2-1 | . | TRBV3-1/TRBV3-2 | CASSPGTGEDNEQFF | TGTGCCAGCAGTCCCGGGACAGGGGAAGACAATGAGCAGTTCTTC
. | TRBJ2-3 | . | TRBV2 | CASSLGGSSDTQYF | TGTGCCAGCAGTCTAGGGGGTTCTTCAGATACGCAGTATTTT
TRBD2 | TRBJ2-1 | . | TRBV27 | CASRSSGRPVGQFF | TGTGCCAGCAGGTCTAGCGGGAGGCCCGTGGGGCAGTTCTTC
TRBD1 | TRBJ2-7 | . | TRBV6-5 | CASRGTGGIEQYF | TGTGCCAGCAGGGGGACAGGAGGCATCGAGCAGTACTTC